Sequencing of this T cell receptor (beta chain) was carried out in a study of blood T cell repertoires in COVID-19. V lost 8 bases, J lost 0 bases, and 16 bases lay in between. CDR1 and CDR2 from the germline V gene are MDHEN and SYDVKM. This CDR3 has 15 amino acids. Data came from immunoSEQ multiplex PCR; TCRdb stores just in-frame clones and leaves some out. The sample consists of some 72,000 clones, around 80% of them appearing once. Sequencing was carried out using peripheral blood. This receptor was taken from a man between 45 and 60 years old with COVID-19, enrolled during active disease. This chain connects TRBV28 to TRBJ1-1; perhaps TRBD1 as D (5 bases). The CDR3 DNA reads TGTGCCAGCCGCGTCATGCGGGGCCTGAACACTGAAGCTTTCTTT. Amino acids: CASRVMRGLNTEAFF. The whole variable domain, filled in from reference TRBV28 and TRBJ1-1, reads DVKVTQSSRYLVKRTGEKVFLECVQDMDHENMFWYRQDPGLGLRLIYFSYDVKMKEKGDIPEGYSVSREKKERFSLILESASTNQTSMYLCASRVMRGLNTEAFFGQGTRLTVV.